This TCR beta chain was obtained from a study of cytomegalovirus exposure and HLA in healthy donors. With regard to this clone: What it recognizes is unknown.

J was trimmed by 4 bases and V by 2 bases; bases with no gene match: 4. The CDR3 is 17 residues long. Germline CDR1 and CDR2: SEHNR and FQNEAQ (reference sequence). Study-wide points: Presence/absence analysis assumed near-uniform sequencing depth across donors. An analysis done earlier found most TCR beta V segments productive about 87% or about 30% of the time. Analysis was performed later, and it showed HLA-associated TCR beta chains to be more clonally expanded than equally common others. It is likely that the observed cluster of highly shared sequence variants was a sequencing artifact.

The study ran its PCR with 60 Vbeta and 13 Jbeta primers. Sequencing was performed with immunoSEQ multiplex PCR; in TCRdb, only in-frame clones are kept and a portion is missing. The sample gives about 150,000 clones, around 75% of which show up once; 6% to 8.5% is in the top ten. This TCR was sampled from a man younger than 40 in good health and CMV-seropositive. Sequenced material: PBMCs. This chain links TRBV7-9 with TRBJ2-6; 11 bases agree with TRBD1. The CDR3 nucleotides read TGTGCCAGCAGCTTAACGGACAGGGGGCAAGGGGCCAACGTCCTGACTTTC. Amino acid sequence: CASSLTDRGQGANVLTF. The complete variable domain, with remaining parts taken from reference TRBV7-9 and TRBJ2-6, reads DTGVSQNPRHKITKRGQNVTFRCDPISEHNRLYWYRQTLGQGPEFLTYFQNEAQLEKSRLLSDRFSAERPKGSFSTLEIQRTEQGDSAMYLCASSLTDRGQGANVLTFGAGSRLTVL.